This T cell receptor beta chain was sequenced for a study of T cell changes during pregnancy in multiple sclerosis. This clone is medium-sized. The ends were cut back, 1 base at V and 0 bases at J, with 9 bases in the middle. Germline CDR1 and CDR2: LNHNV and YYDKDF (reference sequence). The CDR3 has 15 residues. Sequencing used immunoSEQ multiplex PCR; TCRdb keeps in-frame clones, though not all of them. The sample has 40,000 to 45,000 clones; over 75% are singletons. The gene calls are TRBV15 and TRBJ1-1, with D unclear. This receptor was obtained from a female donor with multiple sclerosis, enrolled in a pregnancy study. The input for sequencing was CD4+ T cells from peripheral blood mononuclear cells, taken before pregnancy. The CDR3 region has the DNA TGTGCCACCAGCAGAGGCAGGCCCATGAACACTGAAGCTTTCTTT. This encodes CATSRGRPMNTEAFF.